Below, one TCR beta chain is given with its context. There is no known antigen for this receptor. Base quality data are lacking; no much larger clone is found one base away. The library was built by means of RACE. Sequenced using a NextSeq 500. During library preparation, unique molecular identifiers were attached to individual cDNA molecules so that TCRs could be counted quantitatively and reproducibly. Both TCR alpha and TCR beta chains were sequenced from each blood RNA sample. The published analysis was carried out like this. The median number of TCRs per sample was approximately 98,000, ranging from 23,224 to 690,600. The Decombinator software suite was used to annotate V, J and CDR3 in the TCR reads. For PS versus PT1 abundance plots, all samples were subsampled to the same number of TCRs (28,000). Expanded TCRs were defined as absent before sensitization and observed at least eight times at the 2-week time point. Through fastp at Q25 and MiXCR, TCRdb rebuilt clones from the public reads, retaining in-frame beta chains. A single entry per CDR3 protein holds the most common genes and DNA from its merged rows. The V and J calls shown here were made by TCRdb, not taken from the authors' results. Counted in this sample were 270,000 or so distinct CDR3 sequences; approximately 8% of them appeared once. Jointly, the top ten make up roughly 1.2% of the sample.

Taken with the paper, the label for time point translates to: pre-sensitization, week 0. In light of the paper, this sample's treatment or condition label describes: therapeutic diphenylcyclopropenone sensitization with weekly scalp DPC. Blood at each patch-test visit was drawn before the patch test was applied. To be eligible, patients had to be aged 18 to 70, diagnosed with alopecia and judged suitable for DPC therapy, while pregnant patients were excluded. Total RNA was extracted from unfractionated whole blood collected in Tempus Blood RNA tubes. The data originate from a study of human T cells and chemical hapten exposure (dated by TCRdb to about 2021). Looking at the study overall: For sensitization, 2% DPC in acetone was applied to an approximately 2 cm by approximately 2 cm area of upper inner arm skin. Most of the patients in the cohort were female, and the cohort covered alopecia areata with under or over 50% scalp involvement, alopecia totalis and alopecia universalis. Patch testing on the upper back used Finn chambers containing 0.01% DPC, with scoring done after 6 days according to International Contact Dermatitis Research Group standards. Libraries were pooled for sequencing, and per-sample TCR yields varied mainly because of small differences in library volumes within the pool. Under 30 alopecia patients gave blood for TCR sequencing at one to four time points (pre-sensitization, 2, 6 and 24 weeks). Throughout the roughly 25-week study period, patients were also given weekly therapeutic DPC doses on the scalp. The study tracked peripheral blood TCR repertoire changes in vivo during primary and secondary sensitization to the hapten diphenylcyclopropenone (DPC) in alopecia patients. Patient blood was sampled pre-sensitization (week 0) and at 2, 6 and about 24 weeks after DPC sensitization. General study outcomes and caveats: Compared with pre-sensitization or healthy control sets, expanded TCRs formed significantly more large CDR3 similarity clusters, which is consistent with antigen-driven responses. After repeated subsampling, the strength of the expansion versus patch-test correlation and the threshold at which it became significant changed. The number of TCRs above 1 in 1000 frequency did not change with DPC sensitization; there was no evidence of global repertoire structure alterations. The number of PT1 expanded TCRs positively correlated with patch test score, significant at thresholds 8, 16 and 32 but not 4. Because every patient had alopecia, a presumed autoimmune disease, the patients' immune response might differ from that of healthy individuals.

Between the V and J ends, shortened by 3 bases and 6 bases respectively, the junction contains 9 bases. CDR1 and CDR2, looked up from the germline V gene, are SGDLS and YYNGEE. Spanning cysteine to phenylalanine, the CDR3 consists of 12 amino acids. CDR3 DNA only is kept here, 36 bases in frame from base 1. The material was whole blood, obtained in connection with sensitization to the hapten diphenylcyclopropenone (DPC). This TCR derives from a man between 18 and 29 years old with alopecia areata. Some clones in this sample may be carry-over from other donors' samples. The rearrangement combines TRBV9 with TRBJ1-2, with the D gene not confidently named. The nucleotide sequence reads TGTGCCAGCAGCGCTCTTGTAGATGGCTACACCTTC. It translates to CASSALVDGYTF.